This T cell receptor (beta chain) emerged from a study of PD-1 blockade in classical Hodgkin lymphoma. CDR1 and CDR2 (germline): SGHTA, FQGNSA. Trimming took 5 bases from V and 4 from J; bases not matched to a gene: 10. The CDR3 loop spans 15 amino acids. Time point in this sample: cycle 4 day 1 (C4D1), after around six weeks of nivolumab. Exposure to brentuximab vedotin varied, and each patient had relapsed following autologous stem cell transplantation. Using immunoSEQ multiplex PCR, the repertoire was profiled, and TCRdb retains in-frame clones only, with some absent. This sample carries roughly 40,000 clones, around 80% of them seen once, and the ten largest clones take roughly 35%.

This receptor was identified in a human donor with classical Hodgkin lymphoma. This material consisted of peripheral blood mononuclear cells (PBMCs), taken before the fourth cycle of nivolumab. This sequence joins TRBV7-2 and TRBJ1-1, with 7 bases that match TRBD1. CDR3 amino acids: CASSPEGQTVTEAFF. The CDR3 DNA is TGTGCCAGCAGCCCCGAGGGACAGACAGTCACTGAAGCTTTCTTT.